This TCR beta chain was obtained from a study of technical replicates of blood from a few donors. The method was immunoSEQ multiplex PCR; TCRdb's version includes in-frame clones alone and lacks a portion of them. The repertoire consists of about 89,000 clones, with about 94% occurring once and the leading ten covering 0.2% to 0.25%. The germline gives CDR1 MDHEN, CDR2 SYDVKM. Trimming pared 5 bases from V and 3 bases from J, leaving 14 bases between. CDR3 length equals 14 residues. What was sequenced was T cells isolated from PBMCs. This receptor was obtained from a human donor in good health. The gene calls are TRBV28 and TRBJ2-7; tentatively, D is TRBD1 (7 bases). CDR3 DNA sequence: TGTGCCAGCAGTCTAAACAGGGGAGGCTACGAGCAGTACTTC. It yields the protein CASSLNRGGYEQYF.